The clone carrying this TCR beta chain was counted at least ten times. Antigen specificity is unknown. The sample belongs to a study of neurological immune-mediated disorders. Regarding the study as a whole: Phylogenetic grouping put 18 of 34 multiple sclerosis patients' repertoires into one related-CDR3 cluster, a possible signature.

5'RACE with 10-nucleotide random UMIs generated the cDNA. TCRdb re-analysed the 5' RACE reads in MiXCR, keeping a single row per CDR3 protein. The sample lists some 66,000 distinct CDR3 sequences; 4.5% to 5.5% were seen once. The CDR3 sequence is 15 residues long. Germline values: CDR1 SGHRS, CDR2 YFSETQ. V shed 4 bases, J shed 0 bases, and the junction held 6 bases outside the gene matches. The material sequenced was PBMCs. The source is a man younger than 40 with multiple sclerosis. The rearrangement uses TRBV5-1 and TRBJ1-1; TRBD1 matches 7 bases. CDR3 coding DNA: TGCGCCAGCAGCCCGACAGGGAGACTGAACACTGAAGCTTTCTTT. This encodes CASSPTGRLNTEAFF.